The subject of this entry is one T cell receptor (beta chain). Authors' data handling: Quantification of nucleated cells was approximated via reference gene primer amplification. TCRdb's table, derived via immunoSEQ multiplex PCR, lists solely in-frame clones and lacks some. That table supplies the V and J calls and clone size; D and trimming were determined from the DNA. The repertoire holds 250,000 or so clones, with 75% to 90% as singletons. These data are taken from a study of blood T cell repertoires in COVID-19. Study-level information: The United States, Italy and Spain were the sources of the acute and convalescent COVID-19 samples. T cells, B-cell-depleted T cells, or PBMCs supplied cDNA or gDNA.

The CDR3 loop spans 15 amino acids. Trimming at V came to 2 bases and at J to 0 bases, leaving 3 bases not matched to a gene. Germline V lookup: CDR1 GTSNPN, CDR2 SVGIG (reference sequence). The sample was peripheral blood. The source of this sequence is a woman aged 40 to 49 who had recovered from COVID-19. The rearrangement links TRBV30 to TRBJ1-3, with 8 bases identical to TRBD1. The CDR3 loop reads CAWSFTGGSGNTIYF. The CDR3 coding sequence is TGTGCCTGGAGTTTCACAGGGGGCTCTGGAAACACCATATATTTT.